This T cell receptor beta chain appears in the sequencing data of a study of T cell repertoires in cytomegalovirus infection (dated by TCRdb to between 2019 and 2020). Notes on the research overall: Alongside well-studied HLA-B-restricted epitopes, the peptide stimulations were aimed at recently identified HLA-C-restricted CMV epitopes, whose presentation resists viral immunomodulation. Donor HLA type was relevant to the analysis, as public TCR beta signatures indicated carriage of CMV infection together with the matching HLA type.

According to the study, the label for this sample's treatment or condition signals: in vitro stimulation with specific CMV peptide epitopes to enrich CMV-specific T cells. Relative to germline, V is 5 bases shorter and J is 3 bases shorter, with 10 bases between their ends. Including the terminal cysteine and phenylalanine, the CDR3 comprises 13 residues. CDR3 DNA only is kept here, 39 bases in frame from base 1. As encoded in the germline V gene, CDR1 is MDHEN while CDR2 is SYDVKM. Broad study findings and their caveats: The ex vivo response was dominated by HLA-C-restricted CMV-specific TCR beta clonotypes, which also provided the single most frequent clonotype in two of eight donors. Cumulative frequency of public TCR beta family members discriminated carriers of CMV infection plus the relevant HLA type in this cohort and an independent 352-donor cohort.

For this clonotype: Its antigen has not been determined. Base qualities are not provided; no much larger clone lies one nucleotide away.

Instrument on record: Illumina HiSeq 1500. TCRdb redid the processing of the public reads, applying fastp at Q25 and MiXCR, and retained in-frame beta chains. One record per CDR3 amino acid sequence lists the most common genes and DNA. The sample table shows more than 30,000 distinct CDR3 sequences, and roughly half are seen once. 80% to 95% of the sample comes from the top ten. The source was CD8+ T cells from cultured PBMCs, collected from culture after CMV antigen stimulation. The origin of this receptor is a human donor in good health (CMV status not recorded). Some clones in this sample may be carry-over from other donors' samples. The sequence joins TRBV28 to TRBJ1-1; the D gene is perhaps TRBD1, from 5 matching bases. In nucleotide form, the sequence is TGTGCCAGCAGTGGAGGGGAGGACACTGAAGCTTTCTTT. It encodes CASSGGEDTEAFF.